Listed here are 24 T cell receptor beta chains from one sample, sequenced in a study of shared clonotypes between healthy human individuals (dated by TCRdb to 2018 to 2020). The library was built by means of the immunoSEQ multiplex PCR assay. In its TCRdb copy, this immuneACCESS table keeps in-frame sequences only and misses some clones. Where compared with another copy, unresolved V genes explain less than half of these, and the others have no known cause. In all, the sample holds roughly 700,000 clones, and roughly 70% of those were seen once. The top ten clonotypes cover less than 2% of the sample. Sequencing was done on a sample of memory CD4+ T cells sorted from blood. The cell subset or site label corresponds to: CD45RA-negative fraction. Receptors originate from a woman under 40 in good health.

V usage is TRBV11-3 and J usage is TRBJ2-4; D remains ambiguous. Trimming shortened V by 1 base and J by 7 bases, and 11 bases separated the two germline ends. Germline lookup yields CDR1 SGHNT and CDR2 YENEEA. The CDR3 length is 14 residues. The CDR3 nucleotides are TGTGCCAGCAGCTTAGGGACGGCGAGGAACATTCAGTACTTC. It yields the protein CASSLGTARNIQYF.

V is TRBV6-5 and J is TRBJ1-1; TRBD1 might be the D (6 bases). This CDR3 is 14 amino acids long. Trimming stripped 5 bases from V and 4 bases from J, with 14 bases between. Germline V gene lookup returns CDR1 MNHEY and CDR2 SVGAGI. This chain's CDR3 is CASSRGGGTTEAFF. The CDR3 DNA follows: TGTGCCAGCAGTAGGGGAGGGGGGACCACTGAAGCTTTCTTT.

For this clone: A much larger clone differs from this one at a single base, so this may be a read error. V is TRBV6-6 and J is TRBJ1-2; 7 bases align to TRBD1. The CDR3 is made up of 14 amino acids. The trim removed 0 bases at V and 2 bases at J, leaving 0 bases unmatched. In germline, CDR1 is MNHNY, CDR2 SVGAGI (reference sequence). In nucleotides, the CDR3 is TGTGCCAGCAGTTACTCGACAGGGAACTATGGCTACACCTTC. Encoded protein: CASSYSTGNYGYTF.

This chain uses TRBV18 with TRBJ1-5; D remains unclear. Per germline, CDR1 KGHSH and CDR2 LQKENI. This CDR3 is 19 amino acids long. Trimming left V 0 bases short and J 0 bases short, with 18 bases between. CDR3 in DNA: TGTGCCAGCTCACCACCTGTCTGGCAGACTCCATATAGCAATCAGCCCCAGCATTTT. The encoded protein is CASSPPVWQTPYSNQPQHF.

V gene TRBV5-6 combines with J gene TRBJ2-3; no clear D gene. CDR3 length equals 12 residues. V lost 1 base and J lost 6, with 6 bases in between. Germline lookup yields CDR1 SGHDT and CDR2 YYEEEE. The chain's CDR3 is CASSLFRDTQYF. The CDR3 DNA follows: TGTGCCAGCAGCTTGTTCCGGGATACGCAGTATTTT.

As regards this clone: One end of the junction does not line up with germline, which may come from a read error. The CDR3 DNA follows: TGTGCCAGCAGCCCCACAGGGACGAAAGTGACCCGGTACTTC. Its translation is CASSPTGTKVTRYF. This chain links TRBV28 with TRBJ2-5; D possibly corresponds to TRBD1 (6 bases). The CDR3 covers 14 residues. The germline CDR1 and CDR2 sequences are MDHEN and SYDVKM.

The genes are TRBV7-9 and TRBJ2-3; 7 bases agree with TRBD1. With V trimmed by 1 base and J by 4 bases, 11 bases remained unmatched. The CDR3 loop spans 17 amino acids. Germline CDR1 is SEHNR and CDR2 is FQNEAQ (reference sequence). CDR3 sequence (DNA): TGTGCCAGCAGCTTAGTAGGGGGCGAAGGTTGGGCAGATACGCAGTATTTT. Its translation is CASSLVGGEGWADTQYF.

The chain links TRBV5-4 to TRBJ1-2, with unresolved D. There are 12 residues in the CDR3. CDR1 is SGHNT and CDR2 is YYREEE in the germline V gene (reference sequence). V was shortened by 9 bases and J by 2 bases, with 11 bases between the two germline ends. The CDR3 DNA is TGTGCCACCGTAGCTGGGAACTATGGCTACACCTTC. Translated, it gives CATVAGNYGYTF. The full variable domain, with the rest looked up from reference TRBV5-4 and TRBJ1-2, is ETGVTQSPTHLIKTRGQQVTLRCSSQSGHNTVSWYQQALGQGPQFIFQYYREEENGRGNFPPRFSGLQFPNYSSELNVNALELDDSALYLCATVAGNYGYTFGSGTRLTVV.

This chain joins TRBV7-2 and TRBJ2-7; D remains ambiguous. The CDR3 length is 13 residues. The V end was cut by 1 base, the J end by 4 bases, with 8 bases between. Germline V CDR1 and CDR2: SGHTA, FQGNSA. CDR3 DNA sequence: TGTGCCAGCAGCTTAGGACCCCCGTACGAGCAGTACTTC. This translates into CASSLGPPYEQYF.

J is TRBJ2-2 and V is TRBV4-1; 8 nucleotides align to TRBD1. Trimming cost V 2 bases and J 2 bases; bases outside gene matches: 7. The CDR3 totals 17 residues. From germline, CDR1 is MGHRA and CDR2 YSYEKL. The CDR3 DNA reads TGCGCCAGCAGCCAACCCAGGACAGGGACTAACACCGGGGAGCTGTTTTTT. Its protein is CASSQPRTGTNTGELFF.

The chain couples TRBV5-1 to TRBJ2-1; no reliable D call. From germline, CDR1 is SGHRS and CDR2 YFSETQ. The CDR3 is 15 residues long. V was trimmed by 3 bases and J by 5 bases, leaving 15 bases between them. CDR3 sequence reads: CASSSDLRYNNEQFF. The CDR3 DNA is TGCGCCAGCAGCTCCGATTTAAGATACAACAATGAGCAGTTCTTC.

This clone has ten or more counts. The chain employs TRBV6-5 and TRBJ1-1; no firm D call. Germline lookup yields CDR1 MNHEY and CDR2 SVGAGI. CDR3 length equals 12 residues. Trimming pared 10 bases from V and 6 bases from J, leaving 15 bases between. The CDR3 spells CANEGWRAEAFF. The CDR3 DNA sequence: TGTGCCAACGAGGGTTGGAGGGCTGAAGCTTTCTTT.

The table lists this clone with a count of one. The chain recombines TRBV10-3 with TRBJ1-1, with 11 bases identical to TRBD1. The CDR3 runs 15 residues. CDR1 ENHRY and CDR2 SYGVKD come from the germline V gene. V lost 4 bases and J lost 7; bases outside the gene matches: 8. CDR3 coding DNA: TGTGCCATCAGTGTAGGACAGGGGGCGCTTAGTGAAGCTTTCTTT. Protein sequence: CAISVGQGALSEAFF.

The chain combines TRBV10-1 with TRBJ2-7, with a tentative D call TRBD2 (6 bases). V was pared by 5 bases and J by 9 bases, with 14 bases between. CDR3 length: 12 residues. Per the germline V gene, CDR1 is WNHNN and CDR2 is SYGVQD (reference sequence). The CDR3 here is CASSPNQGLQYF. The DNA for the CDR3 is TGCGCCAGCAGTCCGAACCAGGGACTGCAGTACTTC.

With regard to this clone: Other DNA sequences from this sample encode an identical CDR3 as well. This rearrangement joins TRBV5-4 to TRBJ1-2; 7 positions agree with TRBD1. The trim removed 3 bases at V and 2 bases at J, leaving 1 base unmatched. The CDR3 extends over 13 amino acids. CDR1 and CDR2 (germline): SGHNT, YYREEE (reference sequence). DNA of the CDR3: TGTGCCAGCAGCTGGGGACAGAACTATGGCTACACCTTC. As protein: CASSWGQNYGYTF.

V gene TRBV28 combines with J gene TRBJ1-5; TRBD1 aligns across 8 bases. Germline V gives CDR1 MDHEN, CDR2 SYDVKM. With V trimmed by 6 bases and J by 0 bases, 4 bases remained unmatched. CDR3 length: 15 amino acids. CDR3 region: CASRDRGNSNQPQHF. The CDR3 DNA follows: TGTGCCAGCAGAGACAGGGGAAATAGCAATCAGCCCCAGCATTTT.

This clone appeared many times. CDR3 DNA: TGTGCCAGCAGCTTAGAAGTAGGTTCCGGTCCGTTCTTC. This gives the protein CASSLEVGSGPFF. V usage is TRBV11-2 and J usage is TRBJ2-1; D is unresolved. The CDR3 is made up of 13 amino acids. Trimming shortened V by 0 bases and J by 15 bases, and 15 bases separated the two germline ends. Germline V gene data show CDR1 as SGHAT and CDR2 as FQNNGV. The entire variable domain, with the rest obtained from reference TRBV11-2 and TRBJ2-1, is as follows: EAGVAQSPRYKIIEKRQSVAFWCNPISGHATLYWYQQILGQGPKLLIQFQNNGVVDDSQLPKDRFSAERLKGVDSTLKIQPAKLEDSAVYLCASSLEVGSGPFFGPGTRLTVL.

CDR3 protein: CASSPPDRRTVRETQYF. The CDR3 DNA is TGTGCCAGCTCACCACCGGATCGGCGGACCGTCCGAGAGACCCAGTACTTC. The chain is built from TRBV18 and TRBJ2-5; no definite D call. This CDR3 is 17 amino acids long. CDR1 is KGHSH and CDR2 is LQKENI in the germline V gene. Deletions cut 0 bases from V and 4 bases from J, with 18 bases between.

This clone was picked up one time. The CDR3: CASSFGRTSYGYTF. In DNA form, the CDR3 reads TGTGCCAGCAGTTTTGGGCGGACAAGCTATGGCTACACCTTC. The genes are TRBV27 and TRBJ1-2; D might be TRBD1 (5 bases). CDR3 length: 14 amino acids. From germline, CDR1 is MNHEY and CDR2 SMNVEV (reference sequence). The V end was cut by 3 bases, the J end by 4 bases, with 12 bases between.

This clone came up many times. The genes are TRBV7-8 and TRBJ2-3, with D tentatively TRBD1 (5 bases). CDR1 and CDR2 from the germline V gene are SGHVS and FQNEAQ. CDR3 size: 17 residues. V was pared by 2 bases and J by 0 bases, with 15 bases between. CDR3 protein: CASSLIPDSSSTDTQYF. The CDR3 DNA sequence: TGTGCCAGCAGCTTAATCCCCGACAGCTCTAGCACAGATACGCAGTATTTT.

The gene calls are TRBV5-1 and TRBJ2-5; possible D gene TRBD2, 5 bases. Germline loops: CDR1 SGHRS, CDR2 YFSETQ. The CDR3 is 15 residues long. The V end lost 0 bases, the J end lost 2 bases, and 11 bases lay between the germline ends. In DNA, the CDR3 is TGCGCCAGCAGCTTGGCCGCTAGCAATCAAGAGACCCAGTACTTC. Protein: CASSLAASNQETQYF.

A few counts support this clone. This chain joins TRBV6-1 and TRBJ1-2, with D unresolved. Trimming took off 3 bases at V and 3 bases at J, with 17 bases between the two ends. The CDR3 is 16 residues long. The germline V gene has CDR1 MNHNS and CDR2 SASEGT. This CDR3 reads CASSEGGGFIDYGYTF. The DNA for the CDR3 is TGTGCCAGCAGTGAGGGCGGCGGGTTTATCGACTATGGCTACACCTTC.

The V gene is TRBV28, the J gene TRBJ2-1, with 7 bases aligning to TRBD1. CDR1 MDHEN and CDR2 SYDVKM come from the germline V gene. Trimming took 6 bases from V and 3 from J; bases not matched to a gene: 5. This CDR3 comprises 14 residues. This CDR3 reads CASSTGQIYNEQFF. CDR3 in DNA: TGTGCCAGCAGCACGGGACAGATCTACAATGAGCAGTTCTTC.

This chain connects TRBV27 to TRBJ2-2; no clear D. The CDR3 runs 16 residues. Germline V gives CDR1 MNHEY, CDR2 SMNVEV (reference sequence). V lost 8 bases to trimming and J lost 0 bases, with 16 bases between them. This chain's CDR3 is CASLRALPTNTGELFF. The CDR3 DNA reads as TGTGCCAGCCTCAGAGCCCTCCCGACGAACACCGGGGAGCTGTTTTTT.